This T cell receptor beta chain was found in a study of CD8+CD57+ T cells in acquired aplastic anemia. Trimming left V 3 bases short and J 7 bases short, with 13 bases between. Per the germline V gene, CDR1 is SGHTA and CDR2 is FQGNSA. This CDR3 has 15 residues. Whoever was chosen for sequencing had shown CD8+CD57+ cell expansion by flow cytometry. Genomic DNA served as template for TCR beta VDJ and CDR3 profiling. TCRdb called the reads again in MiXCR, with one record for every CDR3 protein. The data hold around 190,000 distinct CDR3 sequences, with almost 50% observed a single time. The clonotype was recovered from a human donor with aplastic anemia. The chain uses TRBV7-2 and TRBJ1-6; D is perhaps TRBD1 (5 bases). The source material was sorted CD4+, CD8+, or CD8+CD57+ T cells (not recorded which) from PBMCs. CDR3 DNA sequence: TGTGCCAGCAGCTTGCAGGGACTGTTCAATTCACCCCTCCACTTT. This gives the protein CASSLQGLFNSPLHF. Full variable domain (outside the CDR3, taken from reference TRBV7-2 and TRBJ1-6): GAGVSQSPSNKVTEKGKDVELRCDPISGHTALYWYRQSLGQGLEFLIYFQGNSAPDKSGLPSDRFSAERTGGSVSTLTIQRTQQEDSAVYLCASSLQGLFNSPLHFGNGTRLTVT.